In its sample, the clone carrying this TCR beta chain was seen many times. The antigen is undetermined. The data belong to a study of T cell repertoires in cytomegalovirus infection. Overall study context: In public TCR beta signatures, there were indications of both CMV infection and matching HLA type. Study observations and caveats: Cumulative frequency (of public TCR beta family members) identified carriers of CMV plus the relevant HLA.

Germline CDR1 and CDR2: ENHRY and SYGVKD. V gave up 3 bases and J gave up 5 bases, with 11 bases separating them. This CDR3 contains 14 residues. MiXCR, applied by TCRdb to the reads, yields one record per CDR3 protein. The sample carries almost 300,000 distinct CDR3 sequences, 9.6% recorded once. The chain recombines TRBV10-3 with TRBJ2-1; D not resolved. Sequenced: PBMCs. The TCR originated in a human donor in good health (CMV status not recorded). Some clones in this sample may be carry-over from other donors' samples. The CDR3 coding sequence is TGTGCCATCAGTGATTTCGTGGAGAACAATGAGCAGTTCTTC. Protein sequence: CAISDFVENNEQFF.